This TCR beta chain was sequenced for a study of OX40 agonist ivuxolimab in advanced cancers. Study context: Patients treated during dose escalation were battling hepatocellular carcinoma, melanoma, renal cell or head and neck cancer. Three patients, one with hepatocellular carcinoma and two with cutaneous melanoma, responded partially.

Study-level results: Certain nonresponders likewise exhibited a low normalized T-cell clonal expansion. CD4+ and CD8+ blood T cells expanded clonally by week 6 at 0.1 to 3.0 mg/kg.

TCRdb's copy holds only in-frame clones and misses some; the assay was immunoSEQ multiplex PCR. Among 55,000 to 70,000 clones listed, 65% to 85% were seen once. Comment on this clone: Its cognate antigen is unknown.

The TCR sequence derives from an adult with an advanced solid tumor such as melanoma, head and neck, liver or kidney cancer. Specimen: CD4+ or CD8+ T cells sorted from blood, collected in a trial of the OX40 agonist ivuxolimab.

The CDR3 bases are TGTGCCAGCAGCCAGGGAAATCCAAGACTCGGCGAGGTGGCCGGGGAGCTGTTTTTT. Residues: CASSQGNPRLGEVAGELFF. V usage is TRBV14 and J usage is TRBJ2-2, with no clear D. Germline-derived CDR1 and CDR2 are SGHDN and FVKESK. The CDR3 totals 19 residues. V shed 3 bases and J shed 6 bases, with 26 bases lying between them.